Here is one TCR beta chain with its context. Original analysis: Estimation of nucleated cell counts was performed using reference gene primer amplification. Profiled with immunoSEQ multiplex PCR; TCRdb holds only in-frame clones, not every one. V and J calls and clone size follow that table, whereas D and trimming were derived from the DNA. The sample contains some 300,000 clones, less than 90% of which appear only once. This sample was taken from a study of blood T cell repertoires in COVID-19. Study details: Researchers got acute and convalescent COVID-19 samples from the United States, Italy and Spain. T cells, B-cell-depleted T cells, or PBMCs supplied cDNA or gDNA.

The CDR3 sequence is 15 residues long. V lost 3 bases and J lost 0, with 11 bases in between. The sequence was obtained from a woman between 65 and 79 years old with COVID-19, enrolled during active disease. Sequencing was performed on peripheral blood. The chain has TRBV23-1 and TRBJ1-1; no firm D call. TRBV23-1 is classed as an ORF, of uncertain function. The CDR3 DNA sequence: TGCGCCAGCAGTCAGGAGGATCCTTTGAACACTGAAGCTTTCTTT. As protein: CASSQEDPLNTEAFF.